The clone carrying this TCR beta chain was seen a handful of times. Its specificity is not known. Amplification of TCR beta CDR3 regions used RNA as the template. When the TCR CDR3 underwent first-round RT-PCR, the HTBI primer set was used. One entry per CDR3 protein, called by TCRdb with MiXCR from the multiplex PCR reads. The repertoire consists of about 700,000 distinct CDR3 sequences, with 12% to 15% occurring once and the leading ten covering about 9.4%. The V gene's germline CDR1 is SEHNR and CDR2 FQNEAQ (reference sequence). Trimming removed 1 base from V and 5 bases from J; junction bases left unmatched: 9. The CDR3 length is 17 residues. These data originate in a study of T cells in Graves' hyperthyroidism and ophthalmopathy. The overall study: Initial diagnosis, before any treatment, was when peripheral blood was collected.

Overall study results and limits: Stable hyperthyroidism and ophthalmopathy were separated using 13 V-J signatures. Most expanded thyroid clonotypes above 0.001 also appeared in blood.

Thyroid ultrasound, orbital computed tomography, clinical symptoms, and serum thyroxine and TRAb underpinned diagnoses. Sequenced: blood. This chain uses TRBV7-9 with TRBJ2-5; the match to TRBD2 covers 11 bases. The clonotype was recovered from a woman under 30 with Graves' hyperthyroidism. The CDR3, as DNA: TGTGCCAGCAGCTTAGGCCACACTAGCGGGAGTTTGGAGACCCAGTACTTC. This translates into CASSLGHTSGSLETQYF. Looking up the rest from reference TRBV7-9 and TRBJ2-5 gives the full variable domain: DTGVSQNPRHKITKRGQNVTFRCDPISEHNRLYWYRQTLGQGPEFLTYFQNEAQLEKSRLLSDRFSAERPKGSFSTLEIQRTEQGDSAMYLCASSLGHTSGSLETQYFGPGTRLLVL.